The source of this T cell receptor beta chain is a study of T cell responses to AZD1222 COVID-19 vaccine. Study conclusions and caveats: Dominant CD4 TCR responses targeted spike regions 160-218 and 743-854. Just a handful of people given AZD1222 tested seropositive at baseline. Donors were chiefly white British, with a greater number of females, and clonal diversity was perhaps underestimated.

As for this clone: What it binds is unknown.

The repertoire was sequenced with immunoSEQ multiplex PCR; TCRdb's copy has only in-frame clones and lacks some. This sample has about 190,000 clones, with roughly 93% found just once. Germline-derived CDR1 and CDR2 are MDHEN and SYDVKM. V lost 6 bases to trimming and J lost 4 bases; unmatched junction nucleotides: 9. The CDR3 loop spans 15 amino acids. This sequence joins TRBV28 and TRBJ2-3; 8 bases agree with TRBD2. This TCR came from an adult in good health. Specimen: peripheral blood, collected on day 0 of AZD1222 vaccination. Written as DNA, the CDR3 is TGTGCCAGCAGCCCCGGGGGGGGCATGTCAGATACGCAGTATTTT. Encoded protein: CASSPGGGMSDTQYF.